This T cell receptor beta chain was observed in a study of early T cells in non-severe SARS-CoV-2 infection. Study details: From unsorted whole blood, bulk RNA was sequenced, and the chains remained unpaired.

Regarding the study as a whole: VDJdb matching, biased toward anti-spike CD8 responses, missed private and CD4 specificities.

Separate cDNA molecules each had unique molecular identifiers attached to them. TCRdb fed the 5' RACE reads into MiXCR, producing one record per CDR3 protein. The sample includes roughly 88,000 distinct CDR3 sequences, around 15% of them seen just once. CDR3 length equals 14 residues. CDR1 and CDR2 from the germline V gene are SGHRS and YFSETQ. The ends were cut back, 4 bases at V and 6 bases at J, with 16 bases in the middle. This clonotype was seen a handful of times. Antigen unknown. Sequencing was carried out using whole blood. The rearrangement joins TRBV5-1 to TRBJ1-2, with D perhaps matching TRBD1 (6 bases). This clonotype was obtained from an adult who was a healthcare worker with PCR-confirmed SARS-CoV-2 infection or an uninfected control (not recorded which). The CDR3 loop is CASSAILTGNGYTF. DNA for the CDR3: TGCGCCAGCAGCGCCATTTTGACAGGCAATGGCTACACCTTC.